This TCR beta chain stems from a study of T cells in Graves' hyperthyroidism and ophthalmopathy. CDR3 length: 15 residues. V was trimmed by 5 bases and J by 1 base, leaving 14 bases between them. Authors of the study amplified TCR beta CDR3 regions from RNA transcripts. RT-PCR in the first round (using the HTBI primer set) targeted the TCR CDR3. TCRdb re-called the multiplex PCR reads with MiXCR, one entry per CDR3 protein. Among around 480,000 distinct CDR3 sequences listed, around an eighth were seen once. This TCR came from a woman aged 18-30 years with Graves' hyperthyroidism. The chain links TRBV12-3 or TRBV12-4 to TRBJ1-1, with a possible D match to TRBD1 (5 bases). The sequenced sample consisted of blood. CDR3 residues: CASSPPSGSNTEAFF. The CDR3, as DNA: TGTGCCAGCAGTCCTCCATCAGGGTCGAACACTGAAGCTTTCTTT.